What follows are 12 T cell receptor beta chains derived from one specimen sequenced in a study of blood T cell repertoires in COVID-19. Assay: immunoSEQ multiplex PCR; the TCRdb copy retains only in-frame clones and omits some. This sample carries under 250,000 clones, more than 85% of them seen once, and the ten largest clones take around 0.7%. Source material: peripheral blood. All receptors come from a man aged 35 to 55 with acute or convalescent COVID-19.

This sequence joins TRBV6-4 and TRBJ2-7; 11 bases map to TRBD2. J was trimmed by 3 bases and V by 8 bases; bases with no gene match: 6. The CDR3 covers 14 residues. Germline values: CDR1 MRHNA, CDR2 SNTAGT. The CDR3 sequence: CASPPGLADYEQYF. The CDR3 nucleotides are TGTGCCAGCCCTCCGGGACTAGCGGACTACGAGCAGTACTTC.

The V and J genes are TRBV24-1 and TRBJ1-2; D is undetermined. Trimming shortened V by 0 bases and J by 4 bases, and 8 bases separated the two germline ends. This CDR3 is built from 14 residues. Per the germline V gene, CDR1 is KGHDR and CDR2 is SFDVKD. The CDR3 DNA sequence: TGTGCCACCAGTGATTTGCACAGCCTCTATGGCTACACCTTC. Residues: CATSDLHSLYGYTF.

This chain links TRBV24-1 with TRBJ2-5; 8 positions agree with TRBD2. Trimming removed 3 bases from V and 7 bases from J; junction bases left unmatched: 3. The germline V gene encodes CDR1 KGHDR and CDR2 SFDVKD. The length of the CDR3 is 13 residues. The DNA of the CDR3 is TGTGCCACCAGTGATAGCGGGAGTTTGACCCAGTACTTC. Its translation: CATSDSGSLTQYF.

The chain has TRBV19 and TRBJ2-7; 9 bases are a match to TRBD1. Per the germline V gene, CDR1 is LNHDA and CDR2 is SQIVND (reference sequence). This CDR3 has 14 amino acids. Germline trimming cut 4 bases from V and 4 bases from J; bases unmatched to any gene: 5. CDR3 coding DNA: TGTGCCAGTAGTACCGACAGGGGGAGTTACGAGCAGTACTTC. Its translation is CASSTDRGSYEQYF.

The rearrangement joins TRBV24-1 to TRBJ2-7; the D is unclear. This CDR3 has 13 residues. Trimming pared 8 bases from V and 0 bases from J, leaving 10 bases between. CDR1 and CDR2 from the germline V gene are KGHDR and SFDVKD. CDR3 sequence: CATMTPDSYEQYF. The CDR3 bases are TGTGCCACCATGACACCGGACTCCTACGAGCAGTACTTC.

The CDR3 region has the DNA TGTGCCAGCAGTCCACTAGAAGATCTCTCTGATACGCAGTATTTT. Translating gives CASSPLEDLSDTQYF. The J gene is TRBJ2-3, the V gene TRBV27, with D possibly TRBD2 on 5 matching bases. Germline lookup yields CDR1 MNHEY and CDR2 SMNVEV (reference sequence). CDR3 length equals 15 residues. Trimming left V 5 bases short and J 6 bases short, with 18 bases between.

The chain joins TRBV6-6 to TRBJ1-1, with 8 bases matching TRBD1. Unmatched junction bases numbered 15, after V lost 5 bases and J lost 4 bases. Germline values: CDR1 MNHNY, CDR2 SVGAGI (reference sequence). The CDR3 extends over 17 amino acids. This CDR3 reads CASSQGANLRTSTEAFF. The CDR3 nucleotides read TGTGCCAGCAGTCAGGGGGCTAACCTCAGGACCTCCACTGAAGCTTTCTTT.

The chain carries TRBV12-2 and TRBJ2-5; the tabulated D call, TRBD1, remains unverified against the DNA. TRBV12-2 is described as a pseudogene. This CDR3 is built from 21 residues. CDR3 loop: CASRLAPKNTGQGGSLETQYF. In DNA, the CDR3 is TGTGCAAGTCGCTTAGCGCCAAAAAACACCGGACAGGGAGGGTCCTTGGAGACCCAGTACTTC.

In its sample, this clone was seen once. This rearrangement joins TRBV6-6 to TRBJ2-5; weak D call: TRBD1 (5 bases). Trimming left V 8 bases short and J 1 base short, with 17 bases between. The CDR3 length is 15 residues. Germline V CDR1 and CDR2: MNHNY, SVGAGI (reference sequence). CDR3 nucleotide sequence: TGTGCCAGCGGCGGCGCTACAGGTACCCAAGAGACCCAGTACTTC. It translates to CASGGATGTQETQYF.

This clone was counted between two and nine times. The chain joins TRBV5-1 to TRBJ1-2, with 7 positions matching TRBD1. The CDR3 has 14 amino acids. Per the germline V gene, CDR1 is SGHRS and CDR2 is YFSETQ. V dropped 4 bases and J dropped 3; count of bases not matched to a gene: 6. The CDR3 nucleotides read TGCGCCAGCAGCGTCGACAGGGCCTACTATGGCTACACCTTC. Its translation: CASSVDRAYYGYTF.

J is TRBJ1-3 and V is TRBV6-5, with 8 bases identical to TRBD1. The V and J ends lost 6 bases and 4 bases, in that order; junction bases with no gene match: 2. In germline, CDR1 is MNHEY, CDR2 SVGAGI. This CDR3 spans 13 amino acids. CDR3 residues: CASRTGVGNTIYF. The CDR3 region has the DNA TGTGCCAGCAGGACAGGGGTCGGAAACACCATATATTTT.

The chain employs TRBV11-2 and TRBJ2-7, with 7 bases that match TRBD2. V lost 11 bases to trimming and J lost 2 bases; unmatched junction nucleotides: 9. Germline V gives CDR1 SGHAT, CDR2 FQNNGV. CDR3 length: 13 amino acids. The CDR3 nucleotides are TGTGCCGTCCGGGGGGACGGGACCTACGAGCAGTACTTC. Translation gives CAVRGDGTYEQYF.